This TCR beta chain was found in a study of cytomegalovirus exposure and HLA in healthy donors. Broader study findings: Common viral pathogens were later found to be apparently linked to several of the most significant clusters. HLA-A and HLA-B allele assignments for most subjects were reportedly predicted accurately using TCR beta sequences. Analyzed later, most CMV-associated TCR beta chains appeared HLA-restricted.

The CDR3 contains 16 residues. V was cut by 1 base and J by 1 base, with 11 bases left in between. Per the germline V gene, CDR1 is MGHRA and CDR2 is YSYEKL. In the PCR, 60 Vbeta and 13 Jbeta primers were used. The table came from immunoSEQ multiplex PCR; TCRdb's copy has only in-frame clones and leaves some out. The sample includes approximately 150,000 clones, 78% of them seen just once. On this clone itself: Antigen specificity is unknown.

The rearrangement joins TRBV4-1 to TRBJ1-5, with D tentatively TRBD1 (5 bases). Sequencing input: PBMCs. The sequence derives from a woman in her forties or fifties in good health and CMV-seropositive. For the CDR3, the DNA is TGCGCCAGCAGCCAAGGGTACGGGGGAAGCAATCAGCCCCAGCATTTT. This codes for CASSQGYGGSNQPQHF.